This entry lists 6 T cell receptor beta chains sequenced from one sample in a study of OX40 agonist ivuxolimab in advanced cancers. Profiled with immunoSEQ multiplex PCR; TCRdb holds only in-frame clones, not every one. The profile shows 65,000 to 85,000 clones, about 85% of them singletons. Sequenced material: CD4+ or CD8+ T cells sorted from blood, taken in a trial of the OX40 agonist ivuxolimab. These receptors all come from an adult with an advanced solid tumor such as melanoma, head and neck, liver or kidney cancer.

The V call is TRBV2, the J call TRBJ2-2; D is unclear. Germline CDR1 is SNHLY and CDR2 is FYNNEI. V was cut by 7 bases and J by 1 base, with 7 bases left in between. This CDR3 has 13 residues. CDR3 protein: CASMKENTGELFF. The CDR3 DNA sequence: TGTGCCAGCATGAAGGAGAACACCGGGGAGCTGTTTTTT. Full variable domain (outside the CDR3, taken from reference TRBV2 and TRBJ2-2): EPEVTQTPSHQVTQMGQEVILRCVPISNHLYFYWYRQILGQKVEFLVSFYNNEISEKSEIFDDQFSVERPDGSNFTLKIRSTKLEDSAMYFCASMKENTGELFFGEGSRLTVL.

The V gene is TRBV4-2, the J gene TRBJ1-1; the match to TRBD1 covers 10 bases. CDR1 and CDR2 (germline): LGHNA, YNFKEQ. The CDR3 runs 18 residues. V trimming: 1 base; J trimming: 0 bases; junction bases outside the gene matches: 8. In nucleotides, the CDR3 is TGTGCCAGCAGCCAAGCTTCTGGGACAGGGGCCATGAACACTGAAGCTTTCTTT. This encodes CASSQASGTGAMNTEAFF.

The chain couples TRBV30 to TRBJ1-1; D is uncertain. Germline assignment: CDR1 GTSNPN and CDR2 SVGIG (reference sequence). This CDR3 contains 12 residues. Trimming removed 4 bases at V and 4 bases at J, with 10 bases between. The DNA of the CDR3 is TGTGCCTGGATCAGCGGGAGCACTGAAGCTTTCTTT. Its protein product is CAWISGSTEAFF.

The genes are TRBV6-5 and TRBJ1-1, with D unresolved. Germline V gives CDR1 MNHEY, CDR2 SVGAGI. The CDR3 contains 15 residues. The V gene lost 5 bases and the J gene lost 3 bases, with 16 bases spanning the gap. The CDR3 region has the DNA TGTGCCAGCAGTCAACGAGCGGGGAGGTACACTGAAGCTTTCTTT. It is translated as CASSQRAGRYTEAFF.

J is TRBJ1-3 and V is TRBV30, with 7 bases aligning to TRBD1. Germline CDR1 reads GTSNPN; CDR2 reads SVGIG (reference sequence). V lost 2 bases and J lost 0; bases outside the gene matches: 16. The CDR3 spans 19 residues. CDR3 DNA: TGTGCCTGGAGTCCAGGCCAGGGGGAAAAGGGGCTCTCTGGAAACACCATATATTTT. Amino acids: CAWSPGQGEKGLSGNTIYF.

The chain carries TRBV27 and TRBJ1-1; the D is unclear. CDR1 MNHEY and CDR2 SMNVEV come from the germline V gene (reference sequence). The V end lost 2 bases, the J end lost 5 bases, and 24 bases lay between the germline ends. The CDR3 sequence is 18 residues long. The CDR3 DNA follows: TGTGCCAGCAGTTTAAGGTTGGGTGAAAACCCTCCCGTTACTGAAGCTTTCTTT. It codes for CASSLRLGENPPVTEAFF.